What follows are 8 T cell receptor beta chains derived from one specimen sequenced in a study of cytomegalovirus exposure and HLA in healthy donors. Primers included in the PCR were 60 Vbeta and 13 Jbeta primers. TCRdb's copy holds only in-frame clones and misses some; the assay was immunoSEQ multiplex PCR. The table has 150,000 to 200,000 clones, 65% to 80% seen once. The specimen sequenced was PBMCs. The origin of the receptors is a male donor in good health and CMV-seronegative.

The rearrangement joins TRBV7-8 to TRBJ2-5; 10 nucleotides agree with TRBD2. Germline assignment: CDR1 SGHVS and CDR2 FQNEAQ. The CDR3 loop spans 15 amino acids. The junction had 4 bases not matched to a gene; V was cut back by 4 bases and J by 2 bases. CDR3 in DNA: TGTGCCAGCAGCTCTGGACTAGCGGCTCAAGAGACCCAGTACTTC. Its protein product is CASSSGLAAQETQYF.

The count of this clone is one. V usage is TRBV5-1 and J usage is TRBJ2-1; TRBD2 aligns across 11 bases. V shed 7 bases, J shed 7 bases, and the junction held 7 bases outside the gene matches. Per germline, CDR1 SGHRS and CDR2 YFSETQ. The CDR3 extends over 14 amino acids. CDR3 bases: TGCGCCAGCCTTCTAGCGGGAGGTGCGAATGAGCAGTTCTTC. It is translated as CASLLAGGANEQFF. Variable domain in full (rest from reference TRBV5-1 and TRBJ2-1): KAGVTQTPRYLIKTRGQQVTLSCSPISGHRSVSWYQQTPGQGLQFLFEYFSETQRNKGNFPGRFSGRQFSNSRSEMNVSTLELGDSALYLCASLLAGGANEQFFGPGTRLTVL.

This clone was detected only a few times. In nucleotides, the CDR3 is TGTGCCAGCAGCGCGGAGGCGCCAAGCTCCTACGAGCAGTACTTC. Translation gives CASSAEAPSSYEQYF. V and J are TRBV2 and TRBJ2-7; D is possibly TRBD2 (5 bases). The CDR3 extends over 15 amino acids. Looked up from germline, CDR1 is SNHLY and CDR2 is FYNNEI. Trimming pared 6 bases from V and 0 bases from J, leaving 15 bases between.

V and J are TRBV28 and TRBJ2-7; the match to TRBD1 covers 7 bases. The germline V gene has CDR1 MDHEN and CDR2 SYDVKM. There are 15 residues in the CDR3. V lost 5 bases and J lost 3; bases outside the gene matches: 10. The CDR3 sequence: CASSQGTVSNYEQYF. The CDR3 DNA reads TGTGCCAGCAGTCAAGGGACAGTTTCAAACTACGAGCAGTACTTC.

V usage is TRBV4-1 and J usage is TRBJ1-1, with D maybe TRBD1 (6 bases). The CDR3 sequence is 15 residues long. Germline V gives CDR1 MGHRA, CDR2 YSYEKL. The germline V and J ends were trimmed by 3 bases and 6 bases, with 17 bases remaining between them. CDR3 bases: TGCGCCAGCAGCCAGGGGGCCGGGGCTTCGGCTGAAGCTTTCTTT. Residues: CASSQGAGASAEAFF.

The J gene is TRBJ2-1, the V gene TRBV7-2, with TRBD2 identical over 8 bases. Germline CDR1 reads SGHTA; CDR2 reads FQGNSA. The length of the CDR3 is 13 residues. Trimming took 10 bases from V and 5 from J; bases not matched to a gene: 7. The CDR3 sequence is CATRSSGNNEQFF. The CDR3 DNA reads TGTGCCACCCGGAGTAGCGGGAACAATGAGCAGTTCTTC.

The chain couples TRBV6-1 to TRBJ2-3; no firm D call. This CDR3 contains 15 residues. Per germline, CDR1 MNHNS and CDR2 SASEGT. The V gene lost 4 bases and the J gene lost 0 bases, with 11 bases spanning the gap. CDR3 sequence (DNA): TGTGCCAGCAGTGTCGCGGCTTCCAGCACAGATACGCAGTATTTT. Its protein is CASSVAASSTDTQYF.

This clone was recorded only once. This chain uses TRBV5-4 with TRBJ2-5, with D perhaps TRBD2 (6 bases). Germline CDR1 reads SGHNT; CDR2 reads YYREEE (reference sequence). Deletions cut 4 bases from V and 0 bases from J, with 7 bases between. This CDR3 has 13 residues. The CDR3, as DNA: TGTGCCAGCAGCAGGGACTACCAAGAGACCCAGTACTTC. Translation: CASSRDYQETQYF.